The sequence of this T cell receptor beta chain was determined in a study of T cell repertoires in cytomegalovirus infection. On the study more broadly: Alongside well-studied HLA-B-restricted CMV epitopes, recently identified HLA-C-restricted CMV epitopes were also used. In public TCR beta signatures, there were indications of both CMV infection and matching HLA type. Study observations and caveats: Accumulated public TCR beta family frequency recognized individuals carrying CMV together with the relevant HLA. Clonotype analysis showed dominance of the ex vivo response by HLA-C-restricted CMV-specific TCR beta clonotypes.

A word on this clonotype: Its specificity is not known.

One entry per CDR3 protein results from TCRdb running MiXCR on the reads. The sample consists of just over 450,000 distinct CDR3 sequences, under 55% of them appearing once. Sequences were derived from cultured PBMCs, sampled from culture after CMV antigen stimulation. This receptor was taken from a human donor in good health (CMV status not recorded). Some clones in this sample may be carry-over from other donors' samples.

CDR3 sequence reads: CSAYAGTESSYEQYF. The CDR3 DNA follows: TGCAGTGCTTATGCCGGGACAGAAAGCTCCTACGAGCAGTACTTC. The genes are TRBV20-1 and TRBJ2-7; 7 positions match TRBD1. J lost 0 bases, V lost 5 bases, and 10 bases had no gene match. The CDR3 has 15 residues. Germline CDR1 DFQATT, CDR2 SNEGSKA (reference sequence).